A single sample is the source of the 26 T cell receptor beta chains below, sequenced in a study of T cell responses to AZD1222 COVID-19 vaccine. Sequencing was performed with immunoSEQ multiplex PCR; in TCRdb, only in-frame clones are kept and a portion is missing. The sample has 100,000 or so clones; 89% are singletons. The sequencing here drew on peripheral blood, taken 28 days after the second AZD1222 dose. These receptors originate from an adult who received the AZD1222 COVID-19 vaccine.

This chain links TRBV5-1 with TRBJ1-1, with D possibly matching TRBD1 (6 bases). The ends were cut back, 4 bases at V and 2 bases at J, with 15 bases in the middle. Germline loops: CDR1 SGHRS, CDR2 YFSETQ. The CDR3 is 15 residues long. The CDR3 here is CASSEKQGANTEAFF. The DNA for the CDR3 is TGCGCCAGCAGCGAAAAACAGGGAGCAAACACTGAAGCTTTCTTT. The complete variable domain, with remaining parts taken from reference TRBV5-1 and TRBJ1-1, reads KAGVTQTPRYLIKTRGQQVTLSCSPISGHRSVSWYQQTPGQGLQFLFEYFSETQRNKGNFPGRFSGRQFSNSRSEMNVSTLELGDSALYLCASSEKQGANTEAFFGQGTRLTVV.

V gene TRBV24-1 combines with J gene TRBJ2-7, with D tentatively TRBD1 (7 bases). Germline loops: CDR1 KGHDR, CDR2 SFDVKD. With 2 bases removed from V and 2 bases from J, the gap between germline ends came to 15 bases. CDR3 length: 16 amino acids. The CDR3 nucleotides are TGTGCCACCAGTGATTCGAATGGCAGGGGGGCCTACGAGCAGTACTTC. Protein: CATSDSNGRGAYEQYF.

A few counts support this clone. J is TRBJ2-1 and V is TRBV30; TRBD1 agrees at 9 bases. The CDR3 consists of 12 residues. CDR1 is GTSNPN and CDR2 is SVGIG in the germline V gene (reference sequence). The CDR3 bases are TGTGCTGGGTCACAGGGGGCAGTTGAGCAGTTCTTC. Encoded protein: CAGSQGAVEQFF. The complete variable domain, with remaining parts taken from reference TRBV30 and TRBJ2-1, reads SQTIHQWPATLVQPVGSPLSLECTVEGTSNPNLYWYRQAAGRGLQLLFYSVGIGQISSEVPQNLSASRPQDRQFILSSKKLLLSDSGFYLCAGSQGAVEQFFGPGTRLTVL.

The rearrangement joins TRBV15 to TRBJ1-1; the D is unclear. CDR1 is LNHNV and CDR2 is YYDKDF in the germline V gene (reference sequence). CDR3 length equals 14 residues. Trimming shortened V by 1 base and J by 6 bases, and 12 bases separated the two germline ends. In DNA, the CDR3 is TGTGCCACCAGCAGAGCTCCTCTCGGGGCTGAAGCTTTCTTT. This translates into CATSRAPLGAEAFF.

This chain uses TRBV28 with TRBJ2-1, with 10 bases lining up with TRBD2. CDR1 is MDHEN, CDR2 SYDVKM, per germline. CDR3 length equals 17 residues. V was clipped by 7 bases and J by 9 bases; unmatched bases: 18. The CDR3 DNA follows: TGTGCCAGCAATCAGGGGATAGCGGGAGGTTTGGGGGGTGAGCAGTTCTTC. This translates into CASNQGIAGGLGGEQFF. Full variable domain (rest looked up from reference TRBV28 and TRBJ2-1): DVKVTQSSRYLVKRTGEKVFLECVQDMDHENMFWYRQDPGLGLRLIYFSYDVKMKEKGDIPEGYSVSREKKERFSLILESASTNQTSMYLCASNQGIAGGLGGEQFFGPGTRLTVL.

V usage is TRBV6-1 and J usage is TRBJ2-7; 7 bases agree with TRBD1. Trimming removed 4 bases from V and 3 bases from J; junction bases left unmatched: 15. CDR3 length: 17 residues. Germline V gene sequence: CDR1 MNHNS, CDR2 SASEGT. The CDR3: CASSGAVLRGPNYEQYF. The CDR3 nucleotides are TGTGCCAGCAGTGGGGCGGTCCTTAGGGGGCCAAACTACGAGCAGTACTTC.

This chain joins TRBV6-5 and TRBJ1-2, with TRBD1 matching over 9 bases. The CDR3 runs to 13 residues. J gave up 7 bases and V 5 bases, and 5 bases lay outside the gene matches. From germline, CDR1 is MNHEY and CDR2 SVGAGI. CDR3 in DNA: TGTGCCAGCAGTAACCCGGGACAGGGTGGCTACACCTTC. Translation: CASSNPGQGGYTF.

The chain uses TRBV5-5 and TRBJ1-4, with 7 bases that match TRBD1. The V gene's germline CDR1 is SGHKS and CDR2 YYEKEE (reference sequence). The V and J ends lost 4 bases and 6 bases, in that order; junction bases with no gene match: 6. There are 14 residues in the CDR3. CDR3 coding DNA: TGTGCCAGCAGCACCCGGACAGGTGATGAAAAACTGTTTTTT. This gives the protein CASSTRTGDEKLFF.

CDR3 residues: CASSLAPSGGPYEQYF. Here the CDR3 DNA reads TGTGCCAGCAGCTTAGCTCCTAGCGGGGGCCCCTACGAGCAGTACTTC. The rearrangement uses TRBV7-2 and TRBJ2-7; 10 nucleotides line up with TRBD2. Trimming cost V 0 bases and J 2 bases; bases outside gene matches: 4. CDR3 length: 16 residues. In germline, CDR1 is SGHTA, CDR2 FQGNSA.

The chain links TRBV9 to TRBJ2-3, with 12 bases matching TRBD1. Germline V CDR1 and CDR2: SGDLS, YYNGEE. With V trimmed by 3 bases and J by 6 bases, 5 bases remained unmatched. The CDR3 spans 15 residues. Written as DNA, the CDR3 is TGTGCCAGCAGCGGGGGGACAGGGGGCGTGGATACGCAGTATTTT. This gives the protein CASSGGTGGVDTQYF.

CDR3 DNA sequence: TGTGCCAGCAGCCTACGGGGGGCGACTGAAAAACTGTTTTTT. Its translation: CASSLRGATEKLFF. V usage is TRBV7-9 and J usage is TRBJ1-4, with D possibly matching TRBD1 (6 bases). Looked up from germline, CDR1 is SEHNR and CDR2 is FQNEAQ (reference sequence). The germline V and J ends were trimmed by 5 bases and 7 bases, with 14 bases remaining between them. CDR3 size: 14 residues.

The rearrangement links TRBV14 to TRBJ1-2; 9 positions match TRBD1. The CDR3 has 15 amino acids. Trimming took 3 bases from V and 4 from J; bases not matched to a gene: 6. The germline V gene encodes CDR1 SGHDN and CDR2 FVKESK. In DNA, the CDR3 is TGTGCCAGCAGCCAGATGGACAGGGGCGGCTATGGCTACACCTTC. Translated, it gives CASSQMDRGGYGYTF.

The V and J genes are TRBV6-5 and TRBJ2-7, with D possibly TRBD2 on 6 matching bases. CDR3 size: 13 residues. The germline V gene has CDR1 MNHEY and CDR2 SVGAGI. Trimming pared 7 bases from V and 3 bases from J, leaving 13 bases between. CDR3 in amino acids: CASTMGLFYEQYF. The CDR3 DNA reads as TGTGCCAGCACCATGGGACTTTTCTACGAGCAGTACTTC.

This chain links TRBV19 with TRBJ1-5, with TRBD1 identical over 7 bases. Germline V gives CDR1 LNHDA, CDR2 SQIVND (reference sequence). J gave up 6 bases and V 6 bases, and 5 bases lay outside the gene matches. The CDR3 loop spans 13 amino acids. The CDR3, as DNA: TGTGCCAGTAGCCCGACAGGGAGTCAGCCCCAGCATTTT. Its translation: CASSPTGSQPQHF.

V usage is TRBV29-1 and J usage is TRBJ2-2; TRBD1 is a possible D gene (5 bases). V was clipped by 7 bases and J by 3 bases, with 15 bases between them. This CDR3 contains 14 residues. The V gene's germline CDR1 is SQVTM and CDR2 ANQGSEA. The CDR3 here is CSAAPVGDTGELFF. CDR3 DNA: TGCAGCGCCGCTCCCGTAGGGGACACCGGGGAGCTGTTTTTT.

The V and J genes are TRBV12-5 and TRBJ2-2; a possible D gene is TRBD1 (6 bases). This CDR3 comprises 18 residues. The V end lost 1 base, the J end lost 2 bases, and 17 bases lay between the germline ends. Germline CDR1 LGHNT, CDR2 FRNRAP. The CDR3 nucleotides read TGTGCTAGTGGTTTGGCCCTCACCGACAGGCTCAACACCGGGGAGCTGTTTTTT. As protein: CASGLALTDRLNTGELFF.

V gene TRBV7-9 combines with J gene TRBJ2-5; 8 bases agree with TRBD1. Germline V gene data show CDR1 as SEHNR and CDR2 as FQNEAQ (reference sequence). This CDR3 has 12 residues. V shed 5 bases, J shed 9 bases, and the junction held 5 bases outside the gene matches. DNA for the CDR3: TGTGCCAGCAGCGCGACAGGGGCAGCCCAGTACTTC. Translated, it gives CASSATGAAQYF. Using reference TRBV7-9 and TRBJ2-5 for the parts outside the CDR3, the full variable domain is DTGVSQNPRHKITKRGQNVTFRCDPISEHNRLYWYRQTLGQGPEFLTYFQNEAQLEKSRLLSDRFSAERPKGSFSTLEIQRTEQGDSAMYLCASSATGAAQYFGPGTRLLVL.

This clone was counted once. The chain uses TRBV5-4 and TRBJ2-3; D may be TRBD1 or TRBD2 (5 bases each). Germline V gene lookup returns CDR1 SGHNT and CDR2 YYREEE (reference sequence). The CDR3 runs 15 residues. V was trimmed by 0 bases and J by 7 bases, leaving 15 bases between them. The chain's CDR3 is CASSLELGVRNTQYF. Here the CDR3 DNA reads TGTGCCAGCAGCTTGGAACTAGGGGTCAGGAATACGCAGTATTTT.

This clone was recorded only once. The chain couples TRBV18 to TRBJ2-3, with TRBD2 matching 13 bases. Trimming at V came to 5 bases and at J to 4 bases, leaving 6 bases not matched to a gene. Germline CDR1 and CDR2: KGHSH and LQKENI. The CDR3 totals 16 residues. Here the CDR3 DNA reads TGTGCCAGCTCAATACTAGCGGGAGGGTCCGCAGATACGCAGTATTTT. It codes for CASSILAGGSADTQYF.

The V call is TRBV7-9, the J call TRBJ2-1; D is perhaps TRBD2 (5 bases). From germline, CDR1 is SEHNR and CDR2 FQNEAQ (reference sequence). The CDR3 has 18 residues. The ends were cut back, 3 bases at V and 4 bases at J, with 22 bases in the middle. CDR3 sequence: CASSFGLISREWYNEQFF. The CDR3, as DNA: TGTGCCAGCAGCTTTGGGTTAATCAGTCGGGAATGGTACAATGAGCAGTTCTTC.

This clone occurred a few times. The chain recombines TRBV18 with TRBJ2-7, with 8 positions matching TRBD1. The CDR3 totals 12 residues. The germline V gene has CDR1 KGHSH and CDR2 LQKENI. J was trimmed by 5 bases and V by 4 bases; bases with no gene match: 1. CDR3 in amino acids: CASSLQGDEQYF. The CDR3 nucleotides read TGTGCCAGCTCACTACAGGGGGACGAGCAGTACTTC. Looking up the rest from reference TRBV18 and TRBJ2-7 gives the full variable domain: NAGVMQNPRHLVRRRGQEARLRCSPMKGHSHVYWYRQLPEEGLKFMVYLQKENIIDESGMPKERFSAEFPKEGPSILRIQQVVRGDSAAYFCASSLQGDEQYFGPGTRLTVT.

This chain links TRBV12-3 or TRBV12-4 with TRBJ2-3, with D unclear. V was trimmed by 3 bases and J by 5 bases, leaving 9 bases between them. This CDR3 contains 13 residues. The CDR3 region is CASSFSGQDTQYF. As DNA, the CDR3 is TGTGCCAGCAGTTTCTCGGGCCAAGATACGCAGTATTTT.

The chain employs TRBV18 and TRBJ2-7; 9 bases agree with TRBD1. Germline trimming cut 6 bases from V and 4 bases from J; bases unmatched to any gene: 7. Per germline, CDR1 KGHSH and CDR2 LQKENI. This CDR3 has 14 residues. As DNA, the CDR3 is TGTGCCAGCTCCACGGGACAGGGAGTGTACGAGCAGTACTTC. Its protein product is CASSTGQGVYEQYF.

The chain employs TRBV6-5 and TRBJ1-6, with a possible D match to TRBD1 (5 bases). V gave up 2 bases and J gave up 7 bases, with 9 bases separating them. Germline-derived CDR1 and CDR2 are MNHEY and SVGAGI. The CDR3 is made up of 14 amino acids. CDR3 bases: TGTGCCAGCAGTTACGTCAGGGAGAATTCACCCCTCCACTTT. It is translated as CASSYVRENSPLHF.

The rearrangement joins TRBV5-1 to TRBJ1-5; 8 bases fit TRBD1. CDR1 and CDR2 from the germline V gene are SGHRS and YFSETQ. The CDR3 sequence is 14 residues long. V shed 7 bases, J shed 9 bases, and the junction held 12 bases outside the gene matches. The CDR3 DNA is TGCGCCAGCTCGTTGGACAGGGCCACTGGGCCCCAGCATTTT. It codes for CASSLDRATGPQHF. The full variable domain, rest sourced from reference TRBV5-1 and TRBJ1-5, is KAGVTQTPRYLIKTRGQQVTLSCSPISGHRSVSWYQQTPGQGLQFLFEYFSETQRNKGNFPGRFSGRQFSNSRSEMNVSTLELGDSALYLCASSLDRATGPQHFGDGTRLSIL.

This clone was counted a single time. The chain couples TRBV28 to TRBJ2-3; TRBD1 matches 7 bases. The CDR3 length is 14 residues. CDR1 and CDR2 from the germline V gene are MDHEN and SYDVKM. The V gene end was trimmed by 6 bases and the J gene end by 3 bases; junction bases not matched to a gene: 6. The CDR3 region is CASRTGVRTDTQYF. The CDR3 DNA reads TGTGCCAGCAGAACAGGGGTCCGGACAGATACGCAGTATTTT. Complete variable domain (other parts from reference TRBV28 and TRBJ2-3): DVKVTQSSRYLVKRTGEKVFLECVQDMDHENMFWYRQDPGLGLRLIYFSYDVKMKEKGDIPEGYSVSREKKERFSLILESASTNQTSMYLCASRTGVRTDTQYFGPGTRLTVL.